This is a list of T cell receptor beta chains from one sample in a study of PD-1 blockade in classical Hodgkin lymphoma. The repertoire was sequenced with immunoSEQ multiplex PCR; TCRdb's copy has only in-frame clones and lacks some. In the table there are about 28,000 clones, roughly 75% of which are singletons. The sequenced sample was peripheral blood mononuclear cells (PBMCs), obtained before the fourth cycle of nivolumab. The receptors originated from a human donor with classical Hodgkin lymphoma. Both conserved end residues are part of each CDR3. Fields, in order: D gene, J gene, clone size, V gene, CDR3 protein, CDR3 DNA. A D gene is named only where the DNA matches it firmly. Clone size is given for some rows only: seen once, a few or many times, or a class if the clone is expanded.

-	TRBJ1-2	-	TRBV28	CASSLVGTATGYGYTF	TGTGCCAGCAGTTTAGTCGGGACCGCCACGGGGTATGGCTACACCTTC
-	TRBJ1-5	-	TRBV30	CAWSGVSGGQPQHF	TGTGCCTGGAGCGGAGTCTCGGGCGGTCAGCCCCAGCATTTT
-	TRBJ2-3	-	TRBV19	CASSHPPQSGTDTQYF	TGTGCCAGTAGCCATCCCCCTCAGTCGGGCACAGATACGCAGTATTTT
-	TRBJ2-3	-	TRBV27	CASSLSGGGGAYF	TGTGCCAGCAGTTTATCCGGAGGTGGGGGCGCGTATTTT
-	TRBJ2-5	-	TRBV27	CASSFSRGQETQYF	TGTGCCAGCAGTTTTTCCAGGGGACAAGAGACCCAGTACTTC
-	TRBJ2-6	-	TRBV18	CASSPTGYPGANVLTF	TGTGCCAGCTCACCAACAGGGTACCCCGGGGCCAACGTCCTGACTTTC
TRBD1	TRBJ2-2	-	TRBV6-5	CASSLQGAAGELFF	TGTGCCAGCAGCCTACAGGGGGCCGCCGGGGAGCTGTTTTTT
TRBD2	TRBJ2-1	-	TRBV18	CASSPLTSGNNNEQFF	TGTGCCAGCTCACCTCTGACTAGCGGGAATAACAATGAGCAGTTCTTC
-	TRBJ2-3	once	TRBV5-1	CASSLEDYTDTQYF	TGCGCCAGCAGCTTGGAAGATTACACAGATACGCAGTATTTT
-	TRBJ2-5	-	TRBV14	CASSQVLGETQYF	TGTGCCAGCAGCCAAGTTTTAGGAGAGACCCAGTACTTC
TRBD2	TRBJ2-7	-	TRBV5-1	CASSPSLGVAGGPYEQYF	TGCGCCAGCAGCCCATCCTTGGGGGTAGCGGGAGGGCCCTACGAGCAGTACTTC
TRBD2	TRBJ2-1	-	TRBV4-1	CASSLGLAGGPGYNEQFF	TGCGCCAGCAGCCTCGGACTAGCGGGAGGGCCAGGGTACAATGAGCAGTTCTTC
TRBD2	TRBJ2-1	-	TRBV5-1	CASSSVSGVYNEQFF	TGCGCCAGCAGCTCGGTTAGCGGGGTTTACAATGAGCAGTTCTTC
-	TRBJ1-2	-	TRBV9	CASSVGEGSLIYGYTF	TGTGCCAGCAGCGTAGGAGAAGGCTCCCTCATCTATGGCTACACCTTC
TRBD1	TRBJ2-3	-	TRBV5-4	CASSSGTGDTDTQYF	TGTGCCAGCAGTTCTGGGACAGGGGACACAGATACGCAGTATTTT
TRBD1	TRBJ1-1	-	TRBV6-5	CASSKQQGVNTEAFF	TGTGCCAGCAGTAAGCAACAGGGGGTTAATACTGAAGCTTTCTTT
TRBD1	TRBJ2-6	-	TRBV19	CASSARTGTGANVLTF	TGTGCCAGTAGTGCTCGGACAGGAACAGGGGCCAACGTCCTGACTTTC
-	TRBJ1-1	-	TRBV25-1	CASSEPRENTEAFF	TGTGCCAGCAGTGAGCCCAGGGAGAACACTGAAGCTTTCTTT
TRBD1	TRBJ1-1	-	TRBV6-6	CASSRAGGYPAFF	TGTGCCAGCAGCCGAGCAGGGGGGTATCCAGCTTTCTTT
-	TRBJ1-2	-	TRBV28	CATYLKSYTF	TGTGCCACCTACTTAAAGAGCTACACCTTC
TRBD2	TRBJ2-3	few	TRBV7-9	CASSLSLAGGGASPDTQYF	TGTGCCAGCAGCTTAAGTCTAGCGGGAGGAGGAGCCTCCCCAGATACGCAGTATTTT
-	TRBJ1-1	-	TRBV19	CASSIKVPATEAFF	TGTGCCAGTAGTATAAAAGTCCCGGCCACTGAAGCTTTCTTT
TRBD2	TRBJ2-5	-	TRBV7-3	CASSLAGGQETQYF	TGTGCCAGCAGCTTAGCGGGAGGGCAAGAGACCCAGTACTTC